These 26 T cell receptor beta chains originate from one sample sequenced in a study of blood T cell repertoires in COVID-19. Repertoires were generated with immunoSEQ multiplex PCR, while TCRdb's copy carries only in-frame clones and drops some. The sample records some 150,000 clones, over 75% being singletons. The specimen was PBMCs or T cells enriched from blood (not recorded which). The receptor source for this set is a human donor with acute COVID-19. The donor label of this sample is uncertain.

This clone was observed once. The chain joins TRBV21-1 to TRBJ2-7; the listed D gene, TRBD2, was not tested against the DNA. TRBV21-1 is tagged as a pseudogene. The CDR3 is made up of 19 amino acids. Here the CDR3 reads CASSTTRGVGLARNYEQYF. CDR3 DNA: TGTGCCAGCAGCACGACGAGGGGCGTGGGACTAGCGAGAAACTACGAGCAGTACTTC.

The chain couples TRBV4-1 to TRBJ2-5; 9 bases align to TRBD2. The germline gives CDR1 MGHRA, CDR2 YSYEKL. Losses at the gene ends were 0 bases for V and 4 bases for J; bases not matched to a gene: 3. CDR3 length equals 15 residues. CDR3 nucleotide sequence: TGCGCCAGCAGCCAAGAGATTAGCGGGGGAGAGACCCAGTACTTC. Translation: CASSQEISGGETQYF.

The genes are TRBV5-4 and TRBJ1-1; 9 bases are shared with TRBD1. Trimming took 4 bases from V and 5 from J; bases not matched to a gene: 12. CDR3 length: 16 residues. The germline V gene has CDR1 SGHNT and CDR2 YYREEE (reference sequence). The chain's CDR3 is CASSPPPGQGRTEAFF. CDR3 coding DNA: TGTGCCAGCAGCCCTCCCCCGGGACAGGGACGAACTGAAGCTTTCTTT.

The chain uses TRBV5-1 and TRBJ2-7, with D perhaps TRBD1 (5 bases). The V gene's germline CDR1 is SGHRS and CDR2 YFSETQ. Trimming shortened V by 4 bases and J by 3 bases, and 8 bases separated the two germline ends. The CDR3 runs 12 residues. The CDR3 nucleotides read TGCGCCAGCAGCGTTCAGGGCTACGAGCAGTACTTC. Its protein product is CASSVQGYEQYF.

Only a few counts were recorded for this clone. The chain uses TRBV19 and TRBJ2-1; D remains unclear. V dropped 2 bases and J dropped 12 bases, with 20 bases sitting between them. CDR1 and CDR2 from the germline V gene are LNHDA and SQIVND (reference sequence). The CDR3 contains 15 residues. The CDR3 DNA reads as TGTGCCAGTAGTATACTTTCCTCCGGCGGTGGTGGGCAGTTCTTC. Amino acid sequence: CASSILSSGGGGQFF.

This rearrangement joins TRBV14 to TRBJ2-2; 8 bases line up with TRBD1. V shed 1 base and J 1 base; nucleotides not matched to a gene: 2. The germline gives CDR1 SGHDN, CDR2 FVKESK. The CDR3 totals 16 residues. The CDR3 DNA follows: TGTGCCAGCAGCCAAGTCGGACAGGGGAACACCGGGGAGCTGTTTTTT. This sequence encodes CASSQVGQGNTGELFF. Supplemented by reference TRBV14 and TRBJ2-2, the full variable domain reads EAGVTQFPSHSVIEKGQTVTLRCDPISGHDNLYWYRRVMGKEIKFLLHFVKESKQDESGMPNNRFLAERTGGTYSTLKVQPAELEDSGVYFCASSQVGQGNTGELFFGEGSRLTVL.

This clone was seen a handful of times. The chain links TRBV7-2 to TRBJ2-7; 9 bases line up with TRBD1. V gave up 5 bases and J gave up 3 bases; unmatched junction bases: 8. Per the germline V gene, CDR1 is SGHTA and CDR2 is FQGNSA. The CDR3 runs 15 residues. The CDR3 sequence is CASSLWGTGYYEQYF. In DNA form, the CDR3 reads TGTGCCAGCAGCCTCTGGGGGACAGGGTACTACGAGCAGTACTTC. Drawing the rest from reference TRBV7-2 and TRBJ2-7, the complete variable domain is GAGVSQSPSNKVTEKGKDVELRCDPISGHTALYWYRQSLGQGLEFLIYFQGNSAPDKSGLPSDRFSAERTGGSVSTLTIQRTQQEDSAVYLCASSLWGTGYYEQYFGPGTRLTVT.

V is TRBV6-2 or TRBV6-3 and J is TRBJ2-3; 11 bases agree with TRBD1. The CDR3 runs 14 residues. Losses at the gene ends were 5 bases for V and 7 bases for J; bases not matched to a gene: 5. The germline V gene has CDR1 MNHEY and CDR2 SVGEGT. CDR3 amino acids: CASSPGTGGYTQYF. The CDR3 DNA is TGTGCCAGCAGTCCCGGGACAGGGGGATATACGCAGTATTTT.

The gene calls are TRBV4-1 and TRBJ1-1, with D perhaps matching TRBD1 (6 bases). CDR3 length equals 18 residues. V shed 1 base and J shed 0 bases, with 18 bases lying between them. Germline V CDR1 and CDR2: MGHRA, YSYEKL. The CDR3 spells CASSQVSGRGDMNTEAFF. The CDR3 DNA reads as TGCGCCAGCAGCCAAGTTTCGGGGAGGGGGGACATGAACACTGAAGCTTTCTTT.

The chain employs TRBV20-1 and TRBJ2-3; tentative D call: TRBD2 (6 bases). Trimming cost V 6 bases and J 5 bases, with 9 bases left between them. The CDR3 sequence is 11 residues long. Germline V lookup: CDR1 DFQATT, CDR2 SNEGSKA (reference sequence). The CDR3 nucleotides read TGCAGTGCCCGACTAGGAGATACGCAGTATTTT. This codes for CSARLGDTQYF.

The rearrangement uses TRBV6-5 and TRBJ2-7; the match to TRBD2 covers 7 bases. CDR3 length: 15 amino acids. V was pared by 8 bases and J by 5 bases, with 15 bases of the junction left unmatched. CDR1 is MNHEY and CDR2 is SVGAGI in the germline V gene. The CDR3 here is CASGLRTGGEDEQYF. CDR3 coding DNA: TGTGCCAGCGGCCTGCGGACGGGAGGAGAGGACGAGCAGTACTTC.

This chain uses TRBV7-9 with TRBJ1-2; D may be TRBD1 (5 bases). This CDR3 is 12 amino acids long. Trimming pared 2 bases from V and 8 bases from J, leaving 9 bases between. Germline assignment: CDR1 SEHNR and CDR2 FQNEAQ (reference sequence). The CDR3 region is CASSLTQGGYTF. CDR3 sequence (DNA): TGTGCCAGCAGCTTAACGCAGGGCGGCTACACCTTC.

The chain links TRBV25-1 to TRBJ2-7, with a tentative D call TRBD1 (5 bases). CDR3 size: 15 residues. Germline values: CDR1 MGHDK, CDR2 SYGVNS. The V end was cut by 1 base, the J end by 3 bases, with 13 bases between. CDR3 in DNA: TGTGCCAGCAGTGAATTGGGTGCCAGGGACTACGAGCAGTACTTC. The encoded protein is CASSELGARDYEQYF.

The V and J genes are TRBV9 and TRBJ1-4; D is ambiguous. The CDR3 runs to 16 residues. The V end lost 1 base, the J end lost 0 bases, and 10 bases lay between the germline ends. In germline, CDR1 is SGDLS, CDR2 YYNGEE. The CDR3 here is CASSVTHGPTNEKLFF. DNA of the CDR3: TGTGCCAGCAGCGTAACCCACGGTCCAACTAATGAAAAACTGTTTTTT.

This rearrangement joins TRBV15 to TRBJ1-6, with TRBD1 matching over 8 bases. J was trimmed by 6 bases and V by 0 bases; bases with no gene match: 10. CDR1 is LNHNV, CDR2 YYDKDF, per germline (reference sequence). The CDR3 contains 18 residues. The CDR3 sequence: CATSRDTSGGGSNSPLHF. CDR3 DNA: TGTGCCACCAGCAGAGACACATCAGGGGGCGGGAGTAATTCACCCCTCCACTTT.

This chain connects TRBV7-3 to TRBJ2-1; D ambiguous. V lost 1 base and J lost 0, with 7 bases in between. This CDR3 has 15 amino acids. In germline, CDR1 is SGHTA, CDR2 FQGTGA. For the CDR3, the DNA is TGTGCCAGCAGCTTAATCCCTAGCTCCTACAATGAGCAGTTCTTC. This codes for CASSLIPSSYNEQFF. Full variable domain (outside the CDR3, taken from reference TRBV7-3 and TRBJ2-1): GAGVSQTPSNKVTEKGKYVELRCDPISGHTALYWYRQSLGQGPEFLIYFQGTGAADDSGLPNDRFFAVRPEGSVSTLKIQRTERGDSAVYLCASSLIPSSYNEQFFGPGTRLTVL.

The V gene is TRBV24-1, the J gene TRBJ2-3; 7 bases fit TRBD1. The germline gives CDR1 KGHDR, CDR2 SFDVKD. The CDR3 totals 13 residues. V gave up 5 bases and J gave up 6 bases; unmatched junction bases: 4. In DNA, the CDR3 is TGTGCCACCAGTGTAACAGGGGCCGATACGCAGTATTTT. It encodes CATSVTGADTQYF.

This clone has only one observation. The V gene is TRBV5-1, the J gene TRBJ1-2, with 10 positions matching TRBD1. The CDR3 has 14 residues. With 4 bases clipped from V and 8 bases from J, the junction kept 8 bases outside the gene matches. Germline CDR1 and CDR2: SGHRS and YFSETQ. Written as DNA, the CDR3 is TGCGCCAGCAGCCCGACAGGGGGCGCAAGGGGCTACACCTTC. This codes for CASSPTGGARGYTF.

The rearrangement joins TRBV5-1 to TRBJ2-1; 13 bases align to TRBD2. V was pared by 2 bases and J by 7 bases, with 9 bases of the junction left unmatched. In germline, CDR1 is SGHRS, CDR2 YFSETQ. This CDR3 has 17 amino acids. CDR3 DNA sequence: TGCGCCAGCAGCTTAACAGAACTAGCGGGGGGGCTGAATGAGCAGTTCTTC. It is translated as CASSLTELAGGLNEQFF. Full variable domain (outside the CDR3, taken from reference TRBV5-1 and TRBJ2-1): KAGVTQTPRYLIKTRGQQVTLSCSPISGHRSVSWYQQTPGQGLQFLFEYFSETQRNKGNFPGRFSGRQFSNSRSEMNVSTLELGDSALYLCASSLTELAGGLNEQFFGPGTRLTVL.

The rearrangement uses TRBV19 and TRBJ1-1; D is unclear. Germline CDR1 is LNHDA and CDR2 is SQIVND (reference sequence). V shed 2 bases and J shed 0 bases, with 10 bases lying between them. CDR3 length: 15 amino acids. The CDR3 nucleotides are TGTGCCAGTAGTATACGGTTGAGTATGAACACTGAAGCTTTCTTT. This encodes CASSIRLSMNTEAFF.

The chain carries TRBV27 and TRBJ1-1, with D perhaps TRBD1 (6 bases). The CDR3 sequence is 14 residues long. Trimming removed 6 bases at V and 4 bases at J, with 15 bases between. Per the germline V gene, CDR1 is MNHEY and CDR2 is SMNVEV (reference sequence). The CDR3 spells CASRGIGQPTEAFF. The DNA of the CDR3 is TGTGCCAGCAGAGGAATCGGACAGCCCACTGAAGCTTTCTTT.

The chain carries TRBV5-1 and TRBJ2-1; perhaps TRBD2 as D (7 bases). This CDR3 spans 16 amino acids. CDR1 is SGHRS and CDR2 is YFSETQ in the germline V gene. Trimming cost V 0 bases and J 3 bases, with 13 bases left between them. In nucleotides, the CDR3 is TGCGCCAGCAGCTTGGTTGGCGGGGGCTTCTACAATGAGCAGTTCTTC. Translating it yields CASSLVGGGFYNEQFF.

This chain uses TRBV5-5 with TRBJ2-7; no clear D gene. Germline CDR1 is SGHKS and CDR2 is YYEKEE (reference sequence). V shed 4 bases and J shed 2 bases, with 10 bases lying between them. The length of the CDR3 is 13 residues. The CDR3 sequence: CASSISPAYEQYF. The CDR3, as DNA: TGTGCCAGCAGCATATCCCCCGCCTACGAGCAGTACTTC.

This clone was recorded once. The chain uses TRBV30 and TRBJ1-1; no firm D call. Germline V gene data show CDR1 as GTSNPN and CDR2 as SVGIG (reference sequence). V gave up 3 bases and J gave up 1 base, with 12 bases separating them. The CDR3 has 14 residues. DNA for the CDR3: TGTGCCTGGAGCGACCTCCGGGGGAACACTGAAGCTTTCTTT. The encoded protein is CAWSDLRGNTEAFF.

Comment on this clone: Other nucleotide sequences from this sample produce the same CDR3. The chain carries TRBV18 and TRBJ2-5, with 9 bases that match TRBD2. From germline, CDR1 is KGHSH and CDR2 LQKENI. The V segment lost 2 bases and the J segment 5 bases; nucleotides outside the gene matches: 3. The CDR3 has 14 residues. CDR3 nucleotide sequence: TGTGCCAGCTCACCAAGAAGCGGGGGGGAGACCCAGTACTTC. It yields the protein CASSPRSGGETQYF.

V usage is TRBV24-1 and J usage is TRBJ2-5, with D unresolved. There are 14 residues in the CDR3. V lost 4 bases to trimming and J lost 2 bases, with 10 bases between them. Germline V gene sequence: CDR1 KGHDR, CDR2 SFDVKD. The CDR3 DNA sequence: TGTGCCACCAGTGAGACTCAAGAACAAGAGACCCAGTACTTC. Protein: CATSETQEQETQYF.